This T cell receptor beta chain comes out of a study of human T cells and chemical hapten exposure. The study, taken as a whole, reports: Expanded TCRs showed more large CDR3 clusters than pre-sensitization or healthy control sets.

The CDR3 contains 15 residues. V shed 1 base and J shed 1 base, with 10 bases lying between them. CDR1 is SGHAT, CDR2 FQDESV, per germline (reference sequence). Specified time point: patch test 1, 2 weeks after DPC sensitization. As to treatment: therapeutic diphenylcyclopropenone sensitization with weekly scalp DPC. It was unfractionated whole blood from which total RNA was extracted. The library put unique molecular identifiers onto individual cDNA molecules. TCRdb fed the RACE reads into MiXCR, producing one record per CDR3 protein. The data hold 150,000 to 200,000 distinct CDR3 sequences, with 14% observed a single time. As concerns this clonotype: Antigen: not known.

This sequence joins TRBV11-1 and TRBJ1-1; no clear D gene. This TCR derives from a woman aged 25-40 years with alopecia areata. Some clones in this sample may be carry-over from other donors' samples. The specimen comprised whole blood, sampled in connection with sensitization to the hapten diphenylcyclopropenone (DPC). The CDR3 reads CASSLESWGNTEAFF. The CDR3 region has the DNA TGTGCCAGCAGCTTAGAGTCATGGGGGAACACTGAAGCTTTCTTT.